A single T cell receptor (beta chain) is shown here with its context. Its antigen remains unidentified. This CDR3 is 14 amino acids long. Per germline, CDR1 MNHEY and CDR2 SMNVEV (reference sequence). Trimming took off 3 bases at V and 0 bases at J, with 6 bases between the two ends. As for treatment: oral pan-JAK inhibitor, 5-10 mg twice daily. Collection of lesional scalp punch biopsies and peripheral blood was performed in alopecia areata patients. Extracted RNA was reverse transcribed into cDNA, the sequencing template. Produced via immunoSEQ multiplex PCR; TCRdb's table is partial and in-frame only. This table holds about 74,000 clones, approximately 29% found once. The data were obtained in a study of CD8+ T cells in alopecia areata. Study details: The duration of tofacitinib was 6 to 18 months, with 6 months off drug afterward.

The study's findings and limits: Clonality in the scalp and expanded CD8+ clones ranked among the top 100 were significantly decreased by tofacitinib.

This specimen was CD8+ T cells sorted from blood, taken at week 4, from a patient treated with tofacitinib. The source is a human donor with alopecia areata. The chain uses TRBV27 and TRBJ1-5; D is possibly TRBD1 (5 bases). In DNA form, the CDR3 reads TGTGCCAGCAGTTTTACAGGTAGCAATCAGCCCCAGCATTTT. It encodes CASSFTGSNQPQHF.